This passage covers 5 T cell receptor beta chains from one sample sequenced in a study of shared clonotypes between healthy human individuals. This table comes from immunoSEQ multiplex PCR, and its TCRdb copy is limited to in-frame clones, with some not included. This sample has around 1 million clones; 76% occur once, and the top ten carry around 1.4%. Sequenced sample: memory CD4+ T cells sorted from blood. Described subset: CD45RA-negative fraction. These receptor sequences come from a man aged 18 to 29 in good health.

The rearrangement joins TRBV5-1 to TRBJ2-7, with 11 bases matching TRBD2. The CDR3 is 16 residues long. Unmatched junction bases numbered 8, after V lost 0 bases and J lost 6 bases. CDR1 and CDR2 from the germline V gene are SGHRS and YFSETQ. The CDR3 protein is CASSLVLAGGPSEQYF. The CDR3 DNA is TGCGCCAGCAGCTTGGTGTTAGCGGGAGGGCCGTCCGAGCAGTACTTC.

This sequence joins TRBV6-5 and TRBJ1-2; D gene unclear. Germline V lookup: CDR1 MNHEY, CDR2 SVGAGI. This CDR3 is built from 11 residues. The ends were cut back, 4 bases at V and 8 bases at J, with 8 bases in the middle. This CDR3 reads CASSLGSGYTF. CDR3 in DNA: TGTGCCAGCAGTTTGGGGAGCGGCTACACCTTC.

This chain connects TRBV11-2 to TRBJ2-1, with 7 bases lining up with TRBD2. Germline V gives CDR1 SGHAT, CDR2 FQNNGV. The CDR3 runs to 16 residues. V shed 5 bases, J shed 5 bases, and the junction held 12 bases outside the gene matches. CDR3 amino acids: CASSPRPGGIHNEQFF. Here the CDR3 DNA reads TGTGCCAGCAGCCCACGTCCGGGAGGTATCCACAATGAGCAGTTCTTC.

The CDR3 DNA is TGTGCCAGTAGTAGACGGGGGGCCCACGAGCAGTACTTC. This codes for CASSRRGAHEQYF. The chain couples TRBV19 to TRBJ2-7; D is perhaps TRBD2 (7 bases). V was cut by 4 bases and J by 5 bases, with 12 bases left in between. The V gene's germline CDR1 is LNHDA and CDR2 SQIVND (reference sequence). There are 13 residues in the CDR3.

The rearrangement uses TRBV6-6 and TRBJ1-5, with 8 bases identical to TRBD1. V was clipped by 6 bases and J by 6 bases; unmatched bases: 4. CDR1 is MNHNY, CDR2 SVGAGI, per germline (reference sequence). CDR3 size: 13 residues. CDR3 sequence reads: CASSIQGAQPQHF. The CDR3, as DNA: TGTGCCAGCAGCATCCAGGGGGCTCAGCCCCAGCATTTT.